The 5 T cell receptor beta chains below all came from one sample that was sequenced in a study of CD8+ T cells in alopecia areata. In each case, RNA was isolated and then reverse transcribed into cDNA as the sequencing template. Data came from immunoSEQ multiplex PCR; TCRdb stores just in-frame clones and leaves some out. The data show roughly 150,000 clones, 55% to 65% seen once. The sample consisted of CD4+ T cells sorted from blood. These TCRs come from a human donor in good health.

A few counts support this clone. The J gene is TRBJ2-3, the V gene TRBV7-8; 12 nucleotides match TRBD2. CDR3 length: 18 amino acids. Germline V lookup: CDR1 SGHVS, CDR2 FQNEAQ. V gave up 8 bases and J gave up 4 bases; unmatched junction bases: 16. The CDR3 region is CASRWTSTLAGGPDTQYF. The CDR3 nucleotides are TGTGCCAGCCGGTGGACCTCAACCCTAGCGGGAGGGCCAGATACGCAGTATTTT.

This clone has more than one count but fewer than ten. The chain links TRBV2 to TRBJ2-5, with D uncertain. The better agreement between TRBJ2-7 and the DNA end casts doubt on the J call. The length of the CDR3 is 11 residues. The germline V gene encodes CDR1 SNHLY and CDR2 FYNNEI. CDR3 protein: CASRMNYEQYF. CDR3 nucleotide sequence: TGTGCCAGCAGGATGAACTACGAGCAGTACTTC.

This chain uses TRBV29-1 with TRBJ1-4; a possible D gene is TRBD1 (6 bases). Germline CDR1 is SQVTM and CDR2 is ANQGSEA. The V and J ends lost 4 bases and 7 bases respectively, with 10 bases between them. The CDR3 is 12 residues long. CDR3: CSVGRGSEKLFF. The DNA of the CDR3 is TGCAGCGTTGGCAGGGGATCTGAAAAACTGTTTTTT.

Here the CDR3 DNA reads TGCAGCGCTTCTGGGGGGTTCGAAGAGACCCAGTACTTC. Amino acids: CSASGGFEETQYF. The chain has TRBV29-1 and TRBJ2-5; D is possibly TRBD2 (6 bases). CDR1 is SQVTM and CDR2 is ANQGSEA in the germline V gene. Trimming took off 7 bases at V and 3 bases at J, with 15 bases between the two ends. This CDR3 is built from 13 residues. The complete variable domain, with remaining parts taken from reference TRBV29-1 and TRBJ2-5, reads SAVISQKPSRDICQRGTSLTIQCQVDSQVTMMFWYRQQPGQSLTLIATANQGSEATYESGFVIDKFPISRPNLTFSTLTVSNMSPEDSSIYLCSASGGFEETQYFGPGTRLLVL.

The J gene is TRBJ2-2, the V gene TRBV29-1; 8 positions match TRBD2. Germline CDR1 reads SQVTM; CDR2 reads ANQGSEA. Trimming removed 4 bases from V and 5 bases from J; junction bases left unmatched: 6. This CDR3 spans 14 amino acids. CDR3 nucleotide sequence: TGCAGCGTTGTTATCGGGAGGGGGACCGGGGAGCTGTTTTTT. It yields the protein CSVVIGRGTGELFF.